What follows are 24 T cell receptor beta chains derived from one specimen sequenced in a study of blood T cell repertoires in COVID-19 (dated by TCRdb to 2020 to 2021). The library was made by the immunoSEQ multiplex PCR assay. The clones in this table, taken by TCRdb from immuneACCESS, are in-frame only. Not every clone is retained; where verified, under half of the shortfall comes from an unresolved V gene, and the cause of the rest is unknown. For this sample there are about 240,000 clones; approximately 85% appear just once. Over 10% of the sample rests with the top ten. The sample was peripheral blood. The receptor set was obtained from a woman aged 55-70 years with active or convalescent COVID-19.

The rearrangement uses TRBV4-3 and TRBJ1-2, with unresolved D. V was pared by 0 bases and J by 4 bases, with 12 bases between. Per the germline V gene, CDR1 is LGHNA and CDR2 is YSLEER. This CDR3 spans 15 amino acids. The CDR3 nucleotides read TGCGCCAGCAGCCAAGATTCGCGAGCCATCTATGGCTACACCTTC. This encodes CASSQDSRAIYGYTF.

The genes are TRBV6-5 and TRBJ1-2; a weak D match, TRBD1 (6 bases). CDR3 length: 13 amino acids. Germline values: CDR1 MNHEY, CDR2 SVGAGI. Trimming took 7 bases from V and 4 from J, leaving 13 bases between them. Here the CDR3 reads CASTHDRIYGYTF. In DNA, the CDR3 is TGTGCCAGCACCCACGACAGGATCTATGGCTACACCTTC.

The V and J genes are TRBV5-1 and TRBJ2-3; TRBD1 matches at 8 bases. The length of the CDR3 is 15 residues. In germline, CDR1 is SGHRS, CDR2 YFSETQ. Unmatched junction bases numbered 7, after V lost 4 bases and J lost 3 bases. The CDR3 here is CASSGRQGRTDTQYF. CDR3 nucleotides: TGCGCCAGCAGCGGCCGACAGGGGAGGACAGATACGCAGTATTTT.

The V and J genes are TRBV2 and TRBJ1-1; D might be TRBD1 (5 bases). This CDR3 has 13 amino acids. The germline V gene has CDR1 SNHLY and CDR2 FYNNEI. Trimming cost V 4 bases and J 5 bases, with 11 bases left between them. Here the CDR3 reads CASSAGGNTEAFF. For the CDR3, the DNA is TGTGCCAGCAGTGCCGGGGGAAATACTGAAGCTTTCTTT.

The chain joins TRBV14 to TRBJ1-2, with D possibly being TRBD1 (5 bases). This CDR3 comprises 12 residues. V was cut by 5 bases and J by 5 bases, with 9 bases left in between. Germline CDR1 SGHDN, CDR2 FVKESK. As DNA, the CDR3 is TGTGCCAGCAGCTACCGACAGTATGGCTACACCTTC. Translation gives CASSYRQYGYTF.

Only a few counts were recorded for this clone. CDR3 sequence reads: CASSSLRNYGYTF. The CDR3 DNA sequence: TGTGCCAGCAGTTCACTACGGAACTATGGCTACACCTTC. This rearrangement joins TRBV27 to TRBJ1-2; no clear D. Germline CDR1 reads MNHEY; CDR2 reads SMNVEV (reference sequence). V gave up 4 bases and J gave up 2 bases, with 8 bases separating them. The CDR3 covers 13 residues.

The gene calls are TRBV19 and TRBJ1-2, with TRBD1 as a possible D gene (5 bases). The germline V gene has CDR1 LNHDA and CDR2 SQIVND (reference sequence). The V and J ends lost 1 base and 7 bases respectively, with 7 bases between them. The CDR3 extends over 12 amino acids. CDR3 nucleotide sequence: TGTGCCAGTAGTATAGCAGGGCCTGGCTACACCTTC. Protein: CASSIAGPGYTF. Full variable domain (remainder filled in from reference TRBV19 and TRBJ1-2): DGGITQSPKYLFRKEGQNVTLSCEQNLNHDAMYWYRQDPGQGLRLIYYSQIVNDFQKGDIAEGYSVSREKKESFPLTVTSAQKNPTAFYLCASSIAGPGYTFGSGTRLTVV.

The V gene is TRBV6-4, the J gene TRBJ2-3, with D perhaps TRBD2 (6 bases). The ends were cut back, 4 bases at V and 1 base at J, with 9 bases in the middle. This CDR3 comprises 14 residues. Per germline, CDR1 MRHNA and CDR2 SNTAGT. The CDR3 coding sequence is TGTGCCAGCAGTGCTTGGGGGGGCACAGATACGCAGTATTTT. Protein sequence: CASSAWGGTDTQYF.

This chain uses TRBV11-3 with TRBJ2-1, with D possibly being TRBD1 (5 bases). Germline CDR1 SGHNT, CDR2 YENEEA. Trimming removed 0 bases from V and 6 bases from J, with 15 bases in between. The CDR3 covers 16 residues. DNA for the CDR3: TGTGCCAGCAGCTTAGATTCCCAGGGTCTCCTCAATGAGCAGTTCTTC. Translating it yields CASSLDSQGLLNEQFF.

This rearrangement joins TRBV12-3 or TRBV12-4 to TRBJ1-1, with D possibly TRBD1 on 5 matching bases. This CDR3 contains 13 residues. The V gene lost 1 base and the J gene lost 3 bases, with 6 bases spanning the gap. The CDR3 DNA reads as TGTGCCAGCAGTTTAGGGGGCCACACTGAAGCTTTCTTT. This codes for CASSLGGHTEAFF.

Notes on this clone: The sample carries other DNA sequences with the same CDR3. V usage is TRBV18 and J usage is TRBJ1-5, with a weak D call TRBD1 (5 bases). The CDR3 consists of 14 residues. V was clipped by 3 bases and J by 2 bases, with 8 bases between them. Germline V CDR1 and CDR2: KGHSH, LQKENI. The CDR3 nucleotides are TGTGCCAGCTCACCCGGGGGAGGCAATCAGCCCCAGCATTTT. Translation: CASSPGGGNQPQHF. Full variable domain (outside the CDR3, taken from reference TRBV18 and TRBJ1-5): NAGVMQNPRHLVRRRGQEARLRCSPMKGHSHVYWYRQLPEEGLKFMVYLQKENIIDESGMPKERFSAEFPKEGPSILRIQQVVRGDSAAYFCASSPGGGNQPQHFGDGTRLSIL.

This chain links TRBV6-5 with TRBJ2-5; 15 bases fit TRBD2. CDR3 length equals 16 residues. Trimming cost V 0 bases and J 4 bases; bases outside gene matches: 0. Per the germline V gene, CDR1 is MNHEY and CDR2 is SVGAGI. The CDR3 loop reads CASSYSGLAGGETQYF. The CDR3 nucleotides read TGTGCCAGCAGTTACTCGGGACTAGCGGGGGGAGAGACCCAGTACTTC.

The rearrangement links TRBV7-3 to TRBJ2-7; a possible D gene is TRBD1 (6 bases). The CDR3 sequence is 14 residues long. V dropped 6 bases and J dropped 0 bases, with 12 bases sitting between them. Germline CDR1 and CDR2: SGHTA and FQGTGA. Written as DNA, the CDR3 is TGTGCCAGCAGTCCAGACAGGTTCTCCTACGAGCAGTACTTC. Protein sequence: CASSPDRFSYEQYF.

The chain uses TRBV12-3 or TRBV12-4 and TRBJ2-5; weak D call: TRBD2 (5 bases). V lost 6 bases and J lost 5, with 13 bases in between. The CDR3 totals 13 residues. CDR3 DNA: TGTGCCAGCAGCTCCACTAGTGGGGAGACCCAGTACTTC. Its translation is CASSSTSGETQYF.

V usage is TRBV7-9 and J usage is TRBJ1-1; D unresolved. The germline V gene has CDR1 SEHNR and CDR2 FQNEAQ (reference sequence). This CDR3 is 12 amino acids long. Trimming pared 1 base from V and 8 bases from J, leaving 8 bases between. In nucleotides, the CDR3 is TGTGCCAGCAGCTTAGGCCCCAGGGAAGCTTTCTTT. Translation: CASSLGPREAFF.

The chain employs TRBV9 and TRBJ1-6; 7 bases align to TRBD1. Unmatched junction bases numbered 6, after V lost 2 bases and J lost 4 bases. The CDR3 loop spans 16 amino acids. CDR1 and CDR2 from the germline V gene are SGDLS and YYNGEE. The chain's CDR3 is CASSVGQEAYNSPLHF. CDR3 bases: TGTGCCAGCAGCGTCGGACAGGAAGCATATAATTCACCCCTCCACTTT.

The chain carries TRBV12-3 or TRBV12-4 and TRBJ2-1; 7 bases agree with TRBD1. The CDR3 runs 13 residues. V was clipped by 9 bases and J by 2 bases; unmatched bases: 4. This CDR3 reads CASTGQPYNEQFF. CDR3 nucleotides: TGTGCCAGTACGGGACAGCCCTACAATGAGCAGTTCTTC.

The genes are TRBV27 and TRBJ1-2; TRBD1 is a possible D gene (6 bases). The CDR3 has 17 residues. The germline CDR1 and CDR2 sequences are MNHEY and SMNVEV (reference sequence). The ends were cut back, 4 bases at V and 4 bases at J, with 22 bases in the middle. As DNA, the CDR3 is TGTGCCAGCAGTTCCCCGCCTCATCCGGGGGGCGCCTATGGCTACACCTTC. Amino acids: CASSSPPHPGGAYGYTF.

This chain uses TRBV19 with TRBJ1-5; 8 bases align to TRBD1. V was pared by 5 bases and J by 7 bases, with 7 bases of the junction left unmatched. This CDR3 spans 14 amino acids. Germline V gene lookup returns CDR1 LNHDA and CDR2 SQIVND (reference sequence). CDR3 bases: TGTGCCAGTAGTGCTGACAGGGGATGGCAGCCCCAGCATTTT. Residues: CASSADRGWQPQHF. The complete variable domain, with remaining parts taken from reference TRBV19 and TRBJ1-5, reads DGGITQSPKYLFRKEGQNVTLSCEQNLNHDAMYWYRQDPGQGLRLIYYSQIVNDFQKGDIAEGYSVSREKKESFPLTVTSAQKNPTAFYLCASSADRGWQPQHFGDGTRLSIL.

This clone is a singleton in its sample. The V and J genes are TRBV7-2 and TRBJ2-3; 8 bases match TRBD2. The CDR3 spans 16 residues. V shed 1 base, J shed 3 bases, and the junction held 6 bases outside the gene matches. The germline gives CDR1 SGHTA, CDR2 FQGNSA. The CDR3 is CASSLVGSGATDTQYF. CDR3 in DNA: TGTGCCAGCAGCTTAGTTGGTAGCGGGGCAACAGATACGCAGTATTTT. Complete variable domain (other parts from reference TRBV7-2 and TRBJ2-3): GAGVSQSPSNKVTEKGKDVELRCDPISGHTALYWYRQSLGQGLEFLIYFQGNSAPDKSGLPSDRFSAERTGGSVSTLTIQRTQQEDSAVYLCASSLVGSGATDTQYFGPGTRLTVL.

J is TRBJ2-5 and V is TRBV10-1; the match to TRBD2 covers 9 bases. V lost 2 bases and J lost 7; bases outside the gene matches: 11. Germline CDR1 and CDR2: WNHNN and SYGVQD (reference sequence). The CDR3 length is 16 residues. CDR3 sequence reads: CASSEQSSGAPGTQYF. The CDR3 nucleotides are TGCGCCAGCAGTGAGCAGTCTAGCGGGGCCCCGGGGACCCAGTACTTC.

The chain combines TRBV5-8 with TRBJ1-2; possible D gene TRBD1, 6 bases. CDR1 and CDR2 from the germline V gene are SGHTS and YDEGEE. The V end lost 0 bases, the J end lost 1 base, and 13 bases lay between the germline ends. The CDR3 length is 16 residues. CDR3: CASSLEGGSRNYGYTF. The CDR3 DNA reads as TGTGCCAGCAGCTTGGAGGGGGGGTCCCGTAACTATGGCTACACCTTC.

This clone showed up just a few times. The chain carries TRBV9 and TRBJ2-1; possibly TRBD2 for D (6 bases). This CDR3 comprises 15 residues. CDR1 is SGDLS, CDR2 YYNGEE, per germline. Trimming removed 4 bases at V and 4 bases at J, with 15 bases between. CDR3 sequence: CASSTQAGKYNEQFF. The CDR3 DNA is TGTGCCAGCAGCACTCAGGCGGGAAAATACAATGAGCAGTTCTTC.

V usage is TRBV5-4 and J usage is TRBJ1-2, with a possible D match to TRBD1 (6 bases). CDR3 length: 14 residues. V was shortened by 4 bases and J by 8 bases, with 18 bases between the two germline ends. The germline V gene encodes CDR1 SGHNT and CDR2 YYREEE (reference sequence). This CDR3 reads CASSPRGGARGYTF. The CDR3 DNA sequence: TGTGCCAGCAGCCCCCGAGGGGGGGCGAGGGGCTACACCTTC.